A single sample is the source of the 16 T cell receptor beta chains below, sequenced in a study of ipilimumab plus nivolumab after autologous stem cell transplantation. Repertoires were generated with immunoSEQ multiplex PCR, while TCRdb's copy carries only in-frame clones and drops some. Here the sample spans 15,000 to 20,000 clones, about 80% being singletons. The sequenced sample was PBMCs, obtained in a trial of ipilimumab plus nivolumab as post-transplant consolidation. Receptor source: a male donor with diffuse large B-cell lymphoma.

This clone appeared a single time. The chain joins TRBV13 to TRBJ2-3; 9 nucleotides agree with TRBD2. The CDR3 covers 18 residues. J was trimmed by 3 bases and V by 2 bases; bases with no gene match: 12. Germline-derived CDR1 and CDR2 are PRHDT and FYEKMQ (reference sequence). This CDR3 is CASSLRRGGLRLTDTQYF. Here the CDR3 DNA reads TGTGCCAGCAGCTTAAGGCGGGGGGGACTGCGATTAACAGATACGCAGTATTTT.

This clone has a handful of counts. The genes are TRBV7-2 and TRBJ1-2; tentative D call: TRBD1 (5 bases). The germline V and J ends were trimmed by 3 bases and 8 bases, with 13 bases remaining between them. This CDR3 comprises 13 residues. Per the germline V gene, CDR1 is SGHTA and CDR2 is FQGNSA. The CDR3 loop is CASSLGDPLGYTF. The CDR3, as DNA: TGTGCCAGCAGCTTGGGGGACCCCCTAGGCTACACCTTC. The entire variable domain, with the rest obtained from reference TRBV7-2 and TRBJ1-2, is as follows: GAGVSQSPSNKVTEKGKDVELRCDPISGHTALYWYRQSLGQGLEFLIYFQGNSAPDKSGLPSDRFSAERTGGSVSTLTIQRTQQEDSAVYLCASSLGDPLGYTFGSGTRLTVV.

The chain links TRBV10-3 to TRBJ1-5; TRBD1 matches at 9 bases. With 6 bases clipped from V and 8 bases from J, the junction kept 8 bases outside the gene matches. The germline CDR1 and CDR2 sequences are ENHRY and SYGVKD. The CDR3 is 14 residues long. In DNA form, the CDR3 reads TGTGCCATCAGCAAAACAGGGGGCGAGGAGCCCCAGCATTTT. It specifies CAISKTGGEEPQHF.

The V gene is TRBV5-4, the J gene TRBJ2-1, with 12 bases identical to TRBD1. The junction had 11 bases not matched to a gene; V was cut back by 4 bases and J by 9 bases. The CDR3 has 16 residues. The germline V gene has CDR1 SGHNT and CDR2 YYREEE (reference sequence). CDR3 in amino acids: CASSGNRDRGRGEQFF. CDR3 bases: TGTGCCAGCAGCGGAAACCGGGACAGGGGGCGCGGTGAGCAGTTCTTC.

The chain couples TRBV5-4 to TRBJ1-2, with a possible D match to TRBD1 (5 bases). Germline CDR1 is SGHNT and CDR2 is YYREEE (reference sequence). There are 16 residues in the CDR3. The ends were cut back, 4 bases at V and 0 bases at J, with 16 bases in the middle. Here the CDR3 DNA reads TGTGCCAGCAGCCGGTGGAACATGGGGGCTAACTATGGCTACACCTTC. It translates to CASSRWNMGANYGYTF.

The CDR3 reads CASSLSYGVGAFF. Written as DNA, the CDR3 is TGTGCCAGCAGTTTATCGTACGGTGTAGGGGCTTTCTTT. V is TRBV27 and J is TRBJ1-1; no reliable D call. Germline lookup yields CDR1 MNHEY and CDR2 SMNVEV (reference sequence). With 0 bases removed from V and 11 bases from J, the gap between germline ends came to 13 bases. The CDR3 runs 13 residues.

This chain joins TRBV5-1 and TRBJ1-2, with 12 bases matching TRBD1. Trimming removed 5 bases from V and 7 bases from J; junction bases left unmatched: 9. Germline values: CDR1 SGHRS, CDR2 YFSETQ. This CDR3 comprises 15 residues. The CDR3 nucleotides read TGCGCCAGCAGGACCGGGACAGGGGGCCTGGGTGGCTACACCTTC. This translates into CASRTGTGGLGGYTF.

The chain carries TRBV29-1 and TRBJ2-7; D remains ambiguous. The V gene's germline CDR1 is SQVTM and CDR2 ANQGSEA. CDR3 size: 14 residues. Trimming left V 4 bases short and J 3 bases short, with 16 bases between. CDR3: CSVVGEGLIYEQYF. DNA of the CDR3: TGCAGCGTTGTCGGTGAAGGGTTGATCTACGAGCAGTACTTC.

This clone is categorized as medium-sized (0.01 to 0.1%). The chain employs TRBV2 and TRBJ1-5; D uncertain. CDR1 is SNHLY and CDR2 is FYNNEI in the germline V gene. There are 14 residues in the CDR3. Trimming removed 7 bases from V and 4 bases from J, with 14 bases in between. CDR3 nucleotide sequence: TGTGCCAGCAAGCTCGATCCGTCGAATCAGCCCCAGCATTTT. It specifies CASKLDPSNQPQHF.

V and J are TRBV5-5 and TRBJ1-1; D uncertain. CDR1 and CDR2 (germline): SGHKS, YYEKEE (reference sequence). Trimming shortened V by 3 bases and J by 4 bases, and 7 bases separated the two germline ends. The CDR3 runs 12 residues. The CDR3 coding sequence is TGTGCCAGCAGCTCTCCTGGCACTGAAGCTTTCTTT. Encoded protein: CASSSPGTEAFF.

The CDR3 loop is CASSRGWGSTNEKLFF. CDR3 nucleotides: TGTGCCAGCAGTCGAGGTTGGGGGTCAACTAATGAAAAACTGTTTTTT. V and J are TRBV9 and TRBJ1-4; a possible D gene is TRBD1 (5 bases). The CDR3 has 16 amino acids. Germline loops: CDR1 SGDLS, CDR2 YYNGEE. V was trimmed by 5 bases and J by 0 bases, leaving 14 bases between them.

V usage is TRBV5-4 and J usage is TRBJ2-3, with 8 positions matching TRBD2. This CDR3 is 14 amino acids long. After removal of 2 bases from V and 3 bases from J, the junction contained 2 bases not matched to a gene. Germline V gives CDR1 SGHNT, CDR2 YYREEE (reference sequence). CDR3 DNA: TGTGCCAGCAGCTTTCGGGGGGGTACAGATACGCAGTATTTT. It codes for CASSFRGGTDTQYF.

DNA for the CDR3: TGTGCCACCACAGGTAGCGGGGGGGGTGAGCAGTTCTTC. Its translation: CATTGSGGGEQFF. This rearrangement joins TRBV5-6 to TRBJ2-1; 11 nucleotides match TRBD2. V was clipped by 9 bases and J by 9 bases; unmatched bases: 8. Germline lookup yields CDR1 SGHDT and CDR2 YYEEEE. The CDR3 runs to 13 residues.

This clone appeared a single time. The chain employs TRBV6-5 and TRBJ1-3; D is possibly TRBD1 (5 bases). This CDR3 is built from 15 residues. The V gene's germline CDR1 is MNHEY and CDR2 SVGAGI. Trimming removed 2 bases from V and 2 bases from J, with 10 bases in between. The CDR3 spells CASSYNSGAGNTIYF. The DNA for the CDR3 is TGTGCCAGCAGTTACAATTCGGGGGCTGGAAACACCATATATTTT.

V is TRBV20-1 and J is TRBJ2-7, with D tentatively TRBD1 (6 bases). Deletions cut 6 bases from V and 6 bases from J, with 12 bases between. CDR3 length: 11 amino acids. Germline CDR1 and CDR2: DFQATT and SNEGSKA (reference sequence). DNA for the CDR3: TGCAGTGCAAACGGACAGTCCGAGCAGTACTTC. Translated: CSANGQSEQYF.

The chain couples TRBV4-3 to TRBJ1-5, with D uncertain. The CDR3 extends over 13 amino acids. Trimming removed 4 bases from V and 4 bases from J, with 8 bases in between. Per the germline V gene, CDR1 is LGHNA and CDR2 is YSLEER. CDR3 sequence: CASSLGFNQPQHF. The CDR3 coding sequence is TGCGCCAGCAGCCTCGGGTTTAATCAGCCCCAGCATTTT.